This T cell receptor beta chain was sequenced in a study of T-cell reconstitution after alpha-beta-depleted transplantation in children (dated by TCRdb to 2016 to 2017). About the full investigation: The study quantitatively tracked T-cell immune reconstitution after TCRalphabeta/CD19-depleted allogeneic hematopoietic cell transplantation in children using TCR repertoire profiling.

To prepare the library, PCR was applied. For sequencing, an Illumina HiSeq 2500 was employed. TCR library preparation used molecular barcoding, with unique molecular identifiers applied to normalize quantification of the TCRbeta repertoire. TCRdb reran the public reads through fastp at Q25 and MiXCR, keeping productive beta chains. Rows with one shared CDR3 protein collapse into an entry with the most common genes and DNA. This sample comprises 350,000 to 450,000 distinct CDR3 sequences, more than 10% of them detected only once. The ten top clones hold around 4.1% of the sample. V is cut by 4 bases and J by 0 bases, and the space between the germline ends is 19 bases. For CDR1 and CDR2, the germline V gene lists KGHSY and FQNENV. The CDR3 runs 18 residues from the cysteine to the phenylalanine. Only the CDR3 DNA stays, 54 bases, in frame from base 1. This clonotype was picked up a small number of times. Its cognate antigen has yet to be identified. Base qualities were left out, and no much larger clone turns up one base away.

The V and J genes are TRBV16 and TRBJ1-5, with no reliable assignment of the D segment. Source: PBMCs, taken from the stem cell graft. The TCR was taken from a human donor who donated a stem cell graft to a child with Fanconi anemia. The CDR3 corresponds to CASSLGGPTPYSNQPQHF. The DNA is as follows: TGTGCCAGCAGCCTGGGCGGGCCAACACCCTATAGCAATCAGCCCCAGCATTTT. With the rest looked up from the reference TRBV16 and TRBJ1-5 genes rather than sequenced, the full variable domain is GEEVAQTPKHLVRGEGQKAKLYCAPIKGHSYVFWYQQVLKNEFKFLISFQNENVFDETGMPKERFSAKCLPNSPCSLEIQATKLEDSAVYFCASSLGGPTPYSNQPQHFGDGTRLSIL.